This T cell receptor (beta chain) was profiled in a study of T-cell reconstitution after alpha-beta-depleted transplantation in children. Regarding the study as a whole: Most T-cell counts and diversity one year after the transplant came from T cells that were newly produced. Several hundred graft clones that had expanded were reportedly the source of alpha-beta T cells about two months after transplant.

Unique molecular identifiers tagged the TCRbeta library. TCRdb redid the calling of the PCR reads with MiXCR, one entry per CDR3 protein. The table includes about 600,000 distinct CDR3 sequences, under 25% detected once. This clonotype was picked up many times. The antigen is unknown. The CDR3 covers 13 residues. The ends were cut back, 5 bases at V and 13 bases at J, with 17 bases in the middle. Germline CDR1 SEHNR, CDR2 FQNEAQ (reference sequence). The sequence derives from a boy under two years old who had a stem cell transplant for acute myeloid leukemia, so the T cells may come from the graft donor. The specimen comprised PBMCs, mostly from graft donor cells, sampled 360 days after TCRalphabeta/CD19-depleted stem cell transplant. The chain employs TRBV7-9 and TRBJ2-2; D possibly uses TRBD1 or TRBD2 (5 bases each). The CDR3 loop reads CASSRRGPEGLFF. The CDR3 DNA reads TGTGCCAGCAGCCGCCGGGGCCCGGAAGGGCTGTTTTTT. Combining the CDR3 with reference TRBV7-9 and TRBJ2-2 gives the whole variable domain DTGVSQNPRHKITKRGQNVTFRCDPISEHNRLYWYRQTLGQGPEFLTYFQNEAQLEKSRLLSDRFSAERPKGSFSTLEIQRTEQGDSAMYLCASSRRGPEGLFFGEGSRLTVL.